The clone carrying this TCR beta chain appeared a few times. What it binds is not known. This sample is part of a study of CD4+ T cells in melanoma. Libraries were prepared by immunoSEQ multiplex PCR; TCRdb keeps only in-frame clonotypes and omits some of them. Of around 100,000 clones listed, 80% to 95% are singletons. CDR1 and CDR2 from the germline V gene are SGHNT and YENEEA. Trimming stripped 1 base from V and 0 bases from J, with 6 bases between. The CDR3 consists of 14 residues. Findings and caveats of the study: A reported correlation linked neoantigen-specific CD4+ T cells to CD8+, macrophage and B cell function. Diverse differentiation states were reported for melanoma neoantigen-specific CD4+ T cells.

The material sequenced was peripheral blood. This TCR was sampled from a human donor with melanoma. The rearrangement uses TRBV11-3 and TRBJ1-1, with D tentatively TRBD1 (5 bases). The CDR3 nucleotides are TGTGCCAGCAGCTTAGGGGGGTTGAACACTGAAGCTTTCTTT. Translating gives CASSLGGLNTEAFF.